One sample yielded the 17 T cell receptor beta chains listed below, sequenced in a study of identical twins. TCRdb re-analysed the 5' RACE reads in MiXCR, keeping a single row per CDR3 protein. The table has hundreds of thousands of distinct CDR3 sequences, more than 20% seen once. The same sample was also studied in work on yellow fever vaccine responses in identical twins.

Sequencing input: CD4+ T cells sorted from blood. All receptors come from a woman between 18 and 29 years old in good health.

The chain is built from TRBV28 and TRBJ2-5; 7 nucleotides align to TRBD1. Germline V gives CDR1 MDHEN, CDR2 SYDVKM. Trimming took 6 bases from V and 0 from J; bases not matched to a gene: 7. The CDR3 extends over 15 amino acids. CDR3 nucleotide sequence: TGTGCCAGCAGCTCACCAGGGGGTTACCAAGAGACCCAGTACTTC. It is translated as CASSSPGGYQETQYF.

The CDR3 bases are TGTGCCAGCAGCTTGGTGCCAGAGCGGGAAGCTTTCTTT. Translating it yields CASSLVPEREAFF. V usage is TRBV5-4 and J usage is TRBJ1-1; D not certain. The CDR3 runs 13 residues. V shed 0 bases and J shed 8 bases, with 11 bases lying between them. CDR1 is SGHNT and CDR2 is YYREEE in the germline V gene (reference sequence).

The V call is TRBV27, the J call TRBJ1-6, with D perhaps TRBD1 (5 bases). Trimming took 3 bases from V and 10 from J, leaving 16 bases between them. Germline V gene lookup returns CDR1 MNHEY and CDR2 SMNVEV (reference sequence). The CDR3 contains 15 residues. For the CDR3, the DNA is TGTGCCAGCAGTTTTACGGGGCAGGCGCACTCACCCCTCCACTTT. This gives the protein CASSFTGQAHSPLHF.

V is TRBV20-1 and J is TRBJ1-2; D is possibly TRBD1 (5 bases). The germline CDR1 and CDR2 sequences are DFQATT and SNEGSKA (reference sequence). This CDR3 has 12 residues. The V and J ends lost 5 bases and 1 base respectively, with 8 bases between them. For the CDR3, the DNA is TGCAGTGCTGGGGACGGTAACTATGGCTACACCTTC. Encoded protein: CSAGDGNYGYTF.

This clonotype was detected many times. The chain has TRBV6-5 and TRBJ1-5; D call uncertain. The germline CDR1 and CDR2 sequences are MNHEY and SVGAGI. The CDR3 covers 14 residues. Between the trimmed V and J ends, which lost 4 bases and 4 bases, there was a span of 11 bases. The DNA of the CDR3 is TGTGCCAGCAGTTTCGACACGGGGAATCAGCCCCAGCATTTT. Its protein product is CASSFDTGNQPQHF.

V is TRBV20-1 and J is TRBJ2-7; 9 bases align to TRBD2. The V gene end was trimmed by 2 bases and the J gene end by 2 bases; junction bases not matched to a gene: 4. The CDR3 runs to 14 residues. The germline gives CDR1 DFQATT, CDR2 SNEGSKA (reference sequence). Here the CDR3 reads CSARMVAGAYEQYF. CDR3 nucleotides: TGCAGTGCTAGAATGGTAGCGGGGGCCTACGAGCAGTACTTC.

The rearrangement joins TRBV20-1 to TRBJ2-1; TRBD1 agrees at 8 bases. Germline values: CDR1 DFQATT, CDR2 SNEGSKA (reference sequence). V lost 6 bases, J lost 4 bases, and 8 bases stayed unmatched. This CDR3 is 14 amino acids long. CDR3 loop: CSARRGQEYNEQFF. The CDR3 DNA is TGCAGTGCACGGCGGGGACAGGAATACAATGAGCAGTTCTTC.

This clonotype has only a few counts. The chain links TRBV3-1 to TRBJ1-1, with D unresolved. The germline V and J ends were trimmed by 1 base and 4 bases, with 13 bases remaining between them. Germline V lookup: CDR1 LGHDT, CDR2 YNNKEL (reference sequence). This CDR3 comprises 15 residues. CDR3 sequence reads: CASSQGWGLVTEAFF. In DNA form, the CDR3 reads TGTGCCAGCAGCCAAGGTTGGGGATTGGTCACTGAAGCTTTCTTT.

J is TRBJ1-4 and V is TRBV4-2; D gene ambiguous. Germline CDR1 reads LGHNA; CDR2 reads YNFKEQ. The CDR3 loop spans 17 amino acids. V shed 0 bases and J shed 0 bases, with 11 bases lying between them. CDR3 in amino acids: CASSQDGLRTTNEKLFF. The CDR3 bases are TGTGCCAGCAGCCAAGACGGTCTTCGTACAACTAATGAAAAACTGTTTTTT.

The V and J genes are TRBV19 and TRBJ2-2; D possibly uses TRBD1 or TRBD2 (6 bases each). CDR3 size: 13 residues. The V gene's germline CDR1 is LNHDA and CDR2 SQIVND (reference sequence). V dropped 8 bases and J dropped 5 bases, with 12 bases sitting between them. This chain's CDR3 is CASGEGGTGELFF. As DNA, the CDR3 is TGTGCCAGTGGGGAAGGGGGGACCGGGGAGCTGTTTTTT. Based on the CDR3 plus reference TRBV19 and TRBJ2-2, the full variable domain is DGGITQSPKYLFRKEGQNVTLSCEQNLNHDAMYWYRQDPGQGLRLIYYSQIVNDFQKGDIAEGYSVSREKKESFPLTVTSAQKNPTAFYLCASGEGGTGELFFGEGSRLTVL.

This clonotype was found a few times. CDR3 sequence: CASSLSRGFGGQETQYF. The CDR3 DNA reads as TGTGCCAGCAGCTTAAGTCGGGGGTTCGGGGGCCAAGAGACCCAGTACTTC. The chain combines TRBV7-7 with TRBJ2-5; TRBD2 is a possible D gene (6 bases). This CDR3 spans 17 amino acids. Trimming shortened V by 2 bases and J by 1 base, and 17 bases separated the two germline ends. Germline V lookup: CDR1 SSHAT, CDR2 FNYEAQ (reference sequence).

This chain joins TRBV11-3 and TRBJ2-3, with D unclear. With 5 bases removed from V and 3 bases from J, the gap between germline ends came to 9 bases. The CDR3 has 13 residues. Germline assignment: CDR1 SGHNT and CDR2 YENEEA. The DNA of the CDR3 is TGTGCCAGCAGCCGCCTAGAGACAGATACGCAGTATTTT. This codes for CASSRLETDTQYF.

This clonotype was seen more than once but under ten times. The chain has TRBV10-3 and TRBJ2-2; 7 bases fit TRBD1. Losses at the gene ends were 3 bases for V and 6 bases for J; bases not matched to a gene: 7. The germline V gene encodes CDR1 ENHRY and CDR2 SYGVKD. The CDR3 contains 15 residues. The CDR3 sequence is CAISDPPGQSGELFF. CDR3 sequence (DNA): TGTGCCATCAGTGACCCCCCGGGACAGTCCGGGGAGCTGTTTTTT.

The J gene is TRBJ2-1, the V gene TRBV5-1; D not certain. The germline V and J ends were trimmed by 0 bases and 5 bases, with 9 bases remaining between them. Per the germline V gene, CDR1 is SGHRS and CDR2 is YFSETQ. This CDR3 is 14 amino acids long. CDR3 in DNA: TGCGCCAGCAGCTTGGACGAACGAAACAATGAGCAGTTCTTC. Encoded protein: CASSLDERNNEQFF.

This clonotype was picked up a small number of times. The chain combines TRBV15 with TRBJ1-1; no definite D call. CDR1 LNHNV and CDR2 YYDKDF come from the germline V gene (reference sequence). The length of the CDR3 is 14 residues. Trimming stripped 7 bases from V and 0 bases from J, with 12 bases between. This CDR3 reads CATTPTRLNTEAFF. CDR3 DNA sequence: TGTGCCACCACACCGACAAGGTTGAACACTGAAGCTTTCTTT.

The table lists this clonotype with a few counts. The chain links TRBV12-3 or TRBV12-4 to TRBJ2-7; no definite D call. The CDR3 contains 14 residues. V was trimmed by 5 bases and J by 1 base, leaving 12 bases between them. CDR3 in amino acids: CASSPDIASYEQYF. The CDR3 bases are TGTGCCAGCAGTCCCGACATCGCTTCCTACGAGCAGTACTTC.

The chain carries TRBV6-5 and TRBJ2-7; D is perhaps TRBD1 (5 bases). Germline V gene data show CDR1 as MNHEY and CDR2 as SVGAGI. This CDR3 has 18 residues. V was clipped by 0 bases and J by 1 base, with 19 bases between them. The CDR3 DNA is TGTGCCAGCAGTTACTCGGTCTTTCAGGGTGAGAGGTCCTACGAGCAGTACTTC. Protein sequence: CASSYSVFQGERSYEQYF.